A selection of T cell receptor beta chains follows, all from one sample in a study of shared clonotypes between healthy human individuals. The table came from immunoSEQ multiplex PCR; TCRdb's copy has only in-frame clones and leaves some out. The repertoire holds around 510,000 clones, with roughly 95% as singletons. Source material: naive CD4+ T cells sorted from blood. These receptors were obtained from a woman in her thirties in good health. CDR3s include the opening cysteine and the closing phenylalanine or tryptophan. The D gene is left open where the match is weak. The size of a clone is reported for some rows only, either as once, few or many, or as a class for expanded clones.

D gene,clone size,J gene,V gene,CDR3 protein,CDR3 DNA
.,.,TRBJ2-1,TRBV5-1,CASSWRTEGVNEQFF,TGCGCCAGCAGCTGGAGGACGGAGGGGGTCAATGAGCAGTTCTTC
TRBD2,once,TRBJ2-3,TRBV5-1,CASSTGLAGASTDTQYF,TGCGCCAGCAGCACGGGACTAGCGGGGGCCAGCACAGATACGCAGTATTTT
.,.,TRBJ1-4,TRBV18,CASSPFGGKSEKLFF,TGTGCCAGCTCACCCTTCGGGGGCAAAAGTGAAAAACTGTTTTTT
.,.,TRBJ2-7,TRBV2,CASSEDRHYEQYF,TGTGCCAGCAGTGAAGACCGCCACTACGAGCAGTACTTC
.,.,TRBJ1-5,TRBV5-3,CARNKDTPLSNQPQHF,TGTGCCAGAAATAAAGATACCCCTCTTAGCAATCAGCCCCAGCATTTT
TRBD2,.,TRBJ2-6,TRBV27,CASRVSGSRSGANVLTF,TGTGCCAGCAGGGTTAGCGGGAGTCGTAGTGGGGCCAACGTCCTGACTTTC
TRBD1,.,TRBJ1-3,TRBV15,CATSRDFAGTGGNTIYF,TGTGCCACCAGCAGAGACTTCGCCGGGACAGGAGGAAACACCATATATTTT
.,.,TRBJ2-3,TRBV4-1,CASSPGDWSGRTDTQYF,TGCGCCAGCAGCCCCGGGGACTGGAGCGGTCGCACAGATACGCAGTATTTT
TRBD2,.,TRBJ2-4,TRBV5-8,CASSLAFSSGFAKNIQYF,TGTGCCAGCAGCTTGGCCTTCAGTAGCGGGTTTGCCAAAAACATTCAGTACTTC
TRBD1,once,TRBJ2-3,TRBV18,CASSIGQASTDTQYF,TGTGCCAGCTCCATCGGACAGGCCAGCACAGATACGCAGTATTTT
TRBD1,.,TRBJ2-7,TRBV5-8,CASSEALTGGVYEQYF,TGTGCCAGCAGCGAAGCACTCACAGGGGGCGTGTACGAGCAGTACTTC
.,.,TRBJ1-5,TRBV7-2,CASSLNPDRNQPQHF,TGTGCCAGCAGCTTAAATCCCGACAGAAATCAGCCCCAGCATTTT
.,.,TRBJ1-4,TRBV2,CASSLNSLYNEKLFF,TGTGCCAGCAGTCTTAATAGCCTTTATAATGAAAAACTGTTTTTT
.,.,TRBJ1-5,TRBV6-6,CASSWDSGNQPQHF,TGTGCCAGCAGCTGGGACTCCGGGAATCAGCCCCAGCATTTT
TRBD1,.,TRBJ2-1,TRBV15,CATSFQPGQGNYNEQFF,TGTGCCACCAGCTTCCAACCGGGACAGGGGAATTACAATGAGCAGTTCTTC
.,.,TRBJ1-2,TRBV23-1,CASSQSPAPTHDLYGYTF,TGCGCCAGCAGTCAATCACCCGCCCCGACACACGACCTCTATGGCTACACCTTC